The clone carrying this T cell receptor beta chain has more than one count but fewer than ten. Each single cDNA molecule received a unique molecular identifier. TCRdb analysed the 5' RACE reads with MiXCR anew, one entry per CDR3 protein. The table lists 25,000 to 35,000 distinct CDR3 sequences, around 7% of them singletons. The data were obtained in a study of early T cells in non-severe SARS-CoV-2 infection. Study at large: Sequenced bulk RNA came from whole blood that was unsorted, and chains were unpaired.

The V gene lost 6 bases and the J gene lost 5 bases, with 14 bases spanning the gap. The CDR3 covers 13 residues. Germline V gene sequence: CDR1 SGDLS, CDR2 YYNGEE. The sequencing sample was made of whole blood. This TCR was sampled from an adult who was a healthcare worker with PCR-confirmed SARS-CoV-2 infection or an uninfected control (not recorded which). The chain is built from TRBV9 and TRBJ2-5; D is uncertain. The CDR3 DNA reads TGTGCCAGCACCCCGGATGGGCACGAGACCCAGTACTTC. Residues: CASTPDGHETQYF.